This T cell receptor beta chain was sequenced for a study of T cell responses to AZD1222 COVID-19 vaccine. Study-wide points: There were vaccine-associated CD4 TCRs across spike, dominant at 160-218 and 743-854. Variant regions that are unmutated are reportedly the target of nearly half of spike-specific TCRs. Compared with day 0, the breadth and depth of the Spike-specific TCR repertoire rose significantly after two doses of AZD1222.

Profiling relied on immunoSEQ multiplex PCR, and the TCRdb table lists in-frame clones only, not all of them. Altogether 130,000 or so clones are present, more than 90% being singletons, with the ten largest covering 1.5% to 2%. Comments on this clone: The antigen is not known.

The CDR3 length is 16 residues. V trimming: 0 bases; J trimming: 5 bases; junction bases outside the gene matches: 5. Per germline, CDR1 SGDLS and CDR2 YYNGEE. The sample in question was peripheral blood, obtained 28 days after the second AZD1222 dose. This chain joins TRBV9 and TRBJ1-6, with TRBD1 identical over 7 bases. The clonotype originates from an adult who received the AZD1222 COVID-19 vaccine. The CDR3 nucleotides are TGTGCCAGCAGCGTAGGTATGAGGGGGCATAATTCACCCCTCCACTTT. Encoded protein: CASSVGMRGHNSPLHF.